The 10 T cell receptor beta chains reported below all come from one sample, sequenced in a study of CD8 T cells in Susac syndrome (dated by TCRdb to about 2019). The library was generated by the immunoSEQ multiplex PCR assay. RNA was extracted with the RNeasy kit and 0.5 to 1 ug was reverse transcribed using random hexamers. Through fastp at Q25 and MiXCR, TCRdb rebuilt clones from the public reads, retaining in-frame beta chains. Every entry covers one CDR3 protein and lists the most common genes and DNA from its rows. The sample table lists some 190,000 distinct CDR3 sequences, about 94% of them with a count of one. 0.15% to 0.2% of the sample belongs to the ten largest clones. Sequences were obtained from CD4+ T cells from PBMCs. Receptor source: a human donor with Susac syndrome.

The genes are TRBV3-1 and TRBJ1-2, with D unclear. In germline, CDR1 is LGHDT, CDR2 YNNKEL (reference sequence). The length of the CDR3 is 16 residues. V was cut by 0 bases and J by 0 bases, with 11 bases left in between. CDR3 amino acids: CASSQDLAFTNYGYTF. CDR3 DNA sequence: TGTGCCAGCAGCCAAGATTTAGCATTTACTAACTATGGCTACACCTTC.

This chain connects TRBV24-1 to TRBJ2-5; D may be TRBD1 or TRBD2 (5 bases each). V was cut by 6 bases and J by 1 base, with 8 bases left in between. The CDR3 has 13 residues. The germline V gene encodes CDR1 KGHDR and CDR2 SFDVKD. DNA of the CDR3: TGTGCCACCAGTTGGGGGATCCAAGAGACCCAGTACTTC. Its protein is CATSWGIQETQYF.

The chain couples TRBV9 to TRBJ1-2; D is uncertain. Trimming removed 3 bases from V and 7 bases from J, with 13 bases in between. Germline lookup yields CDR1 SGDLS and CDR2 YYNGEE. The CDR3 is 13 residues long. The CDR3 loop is CASSAGPSPGYTF. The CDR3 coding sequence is TGTGCCAGCAGCGCCGGACCCTCCCCTGGCTACACCTTC.

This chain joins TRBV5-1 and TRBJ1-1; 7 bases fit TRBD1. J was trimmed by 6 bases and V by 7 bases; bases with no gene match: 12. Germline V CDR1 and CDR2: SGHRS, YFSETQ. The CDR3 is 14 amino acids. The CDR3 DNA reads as TGCGCCAGCGGACTACAGGGGTCCTCCCCTGAAGCTTTCTTT. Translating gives CASGLQGSSPEAFF.

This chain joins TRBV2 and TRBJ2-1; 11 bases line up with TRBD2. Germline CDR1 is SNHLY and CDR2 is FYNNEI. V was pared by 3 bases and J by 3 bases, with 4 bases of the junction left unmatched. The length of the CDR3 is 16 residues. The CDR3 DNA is TGTGCCAGCAGTGAGGCTAGCGGGGGGTACTACAATGAGCAGTTCTTC. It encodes CASSEASGGYYNEQFF.

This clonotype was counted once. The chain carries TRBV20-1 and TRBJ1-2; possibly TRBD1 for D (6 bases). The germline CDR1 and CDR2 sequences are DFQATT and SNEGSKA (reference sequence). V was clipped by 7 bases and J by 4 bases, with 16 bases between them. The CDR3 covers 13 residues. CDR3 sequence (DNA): TGCAGTGGCCGGACCGGGGGGCCCTATGGCTACACCTTC. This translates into CSGRTGGPYGYTF.

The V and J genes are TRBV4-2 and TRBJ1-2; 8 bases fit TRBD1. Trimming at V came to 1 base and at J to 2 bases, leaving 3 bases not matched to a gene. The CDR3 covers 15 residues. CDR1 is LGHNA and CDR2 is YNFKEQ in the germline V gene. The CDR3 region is CASSQVGQGNYGYTF. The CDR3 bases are TGTGCCAGCAGCCAAGTCGGACAGGGAAACTATGGCTACACCTTC.

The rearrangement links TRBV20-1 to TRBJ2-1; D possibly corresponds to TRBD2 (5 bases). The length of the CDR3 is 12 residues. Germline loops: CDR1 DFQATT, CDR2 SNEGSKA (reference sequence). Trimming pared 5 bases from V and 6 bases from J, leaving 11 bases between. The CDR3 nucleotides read TGCAGTGCTTTCATACTAGGCAATGAGCAGTTCTTC. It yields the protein CSAFILGNEQFF.

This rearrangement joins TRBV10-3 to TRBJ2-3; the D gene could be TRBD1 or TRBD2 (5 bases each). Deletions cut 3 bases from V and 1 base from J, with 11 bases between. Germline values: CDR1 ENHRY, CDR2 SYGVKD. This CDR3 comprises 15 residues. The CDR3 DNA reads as TGTGCCATCAGTGACCCCCAGGGACGCACAGATACGCAGTATTTT. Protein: CAISDPQGRTDTQYF.

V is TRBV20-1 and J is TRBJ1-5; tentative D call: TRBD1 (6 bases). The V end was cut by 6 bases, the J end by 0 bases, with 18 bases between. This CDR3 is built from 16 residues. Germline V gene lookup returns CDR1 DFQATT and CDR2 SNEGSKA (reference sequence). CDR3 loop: CSANRGAGDSNQPQHF. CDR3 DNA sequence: TGCAGTGCCAACCGGGGGGCGGGGGATAGCAATCAGCCCCAGCATTTT.